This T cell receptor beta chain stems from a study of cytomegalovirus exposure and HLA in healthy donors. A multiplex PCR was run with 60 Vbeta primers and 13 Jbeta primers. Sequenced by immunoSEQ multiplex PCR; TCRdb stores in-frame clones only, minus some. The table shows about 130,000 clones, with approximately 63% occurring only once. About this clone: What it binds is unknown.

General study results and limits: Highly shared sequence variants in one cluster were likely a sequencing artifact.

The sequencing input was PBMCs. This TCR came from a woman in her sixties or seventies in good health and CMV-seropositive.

CDR3 nucleotide sequence: TGTGCCAGCAGGCGGACACAAGATACGCAGTATTTT. Its protein is CASRRTQDTQYF. This chain connects TRBV6-1 to TRBJ2-3; possibly TRBD1 for D (5 bases). The CDR3 sequence is 12 residues long. In germline, CDR1 is MNHNS, CDR2 SASEGT. V was trimmed by 6 bases and J by 5 bases, leaving 9 bases between them.